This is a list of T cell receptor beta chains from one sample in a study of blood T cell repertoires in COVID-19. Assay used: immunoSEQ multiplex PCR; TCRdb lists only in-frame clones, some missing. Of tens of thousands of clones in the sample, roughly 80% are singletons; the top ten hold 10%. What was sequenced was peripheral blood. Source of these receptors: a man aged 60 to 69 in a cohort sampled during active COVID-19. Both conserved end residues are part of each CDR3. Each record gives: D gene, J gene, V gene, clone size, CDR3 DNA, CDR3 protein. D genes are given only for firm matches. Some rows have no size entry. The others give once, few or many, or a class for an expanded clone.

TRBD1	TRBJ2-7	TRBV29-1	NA	TGCAGCGCCGGACAGGGGACAACCTACGAGCAGTACTTC	CSAGQGTTYEQYF
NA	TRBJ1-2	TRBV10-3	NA	TGTGCCATCAGTGAGTCGGTAGAGGGAGCGGTCTTTCGAGATGGCTACACCTTC	CAISESVEGAVFRDGYTF
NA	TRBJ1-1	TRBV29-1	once	TGCAGCGTTGAGGGCAGGGGCTGGGACACTGAAGCTTTCTTT	CSVEGRGWDTEAFF
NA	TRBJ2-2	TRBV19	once	TGTGCCAGTAGTATTAGGGGTGCGAACACCGGGGAGCTGTTTTTT	CASSIRGANTGELFF
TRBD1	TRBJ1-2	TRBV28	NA	TGTGCCAGCAGAACAACAGGGGGCGCGGGTACTAACTATGGCTACACCTTC	CASRTTGGAGTNYGYTF
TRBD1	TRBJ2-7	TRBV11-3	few	TGTGCCAGCAACCTAAGACAGGGGGCTGGTGAGCAGTACTTC	CASNLRQGAGEQYF
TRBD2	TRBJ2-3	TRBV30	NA	TGTGCCTGGAGTGTAGGGTCTAGCGGGAGTATAAATACGCAGTATTTT	CAWSVGSSGSINTQYF
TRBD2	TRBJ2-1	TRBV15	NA	TGTGCCACCAGCAGAGAGGGAGGGGAGCAGTTCTTC	CATSREGGEQFF
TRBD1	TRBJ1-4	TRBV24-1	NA	TGTGCCACCAGTGAGTCCGGGACAGGGGGTGAAAAACTGTTTTTT	CATSESGTGGEKLFF
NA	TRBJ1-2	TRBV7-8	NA	TGTGCCAGCAGCCCCCCGGGGGACTATGGCTACACCTTC	CASSPPGDYGYTF
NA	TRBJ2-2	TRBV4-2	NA	TGTGCCAGCAGCCAAGATCGAGCGGTGAACACCGGGGAGCTGTTTTTT	CASSQDRAVNTGELFF
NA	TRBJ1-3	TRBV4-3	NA	TGCGCCAGCAGCCAAGACGTGGCTGGTTCTGGAAACACCATATATTTT	CASSQDVAGSGNTIYF
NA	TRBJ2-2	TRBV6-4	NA	TGTGCCAGCAGTGACTCGGCTAGAGAGTCCGGGGAGCTGTTTTTT	CASSDSARESGELFF
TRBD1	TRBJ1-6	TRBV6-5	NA	TGTGCCAGCCTGACAGGGGGCTCCTATAATTCACCCCTCCACTTT	CASLTGGSYNSPLHF
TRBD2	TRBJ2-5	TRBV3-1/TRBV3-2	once	TGTGCCAGCAGCCGGCGAGCCGGGGGGATCGAGACCCAGTACTTC	CASSRRAGGIETQYF
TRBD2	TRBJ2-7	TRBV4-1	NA	TGCGCCAGCAGCCTTGAGCGGGAGTACGAGCAGTACTTC	CASSLEREYEQYF
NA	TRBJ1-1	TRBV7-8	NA	TGTGCCAGCAGCCAGGGAGAGAACACTGAAGCTTTCTTT	CASSQGENTEAFF
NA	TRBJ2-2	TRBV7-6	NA	TGTGCCAGCAGCTTAGGGGGGACCAACGGGGGTCCTACCCGGGAGCTGTTTTTT	CASSLGGTNGGPTRELFF
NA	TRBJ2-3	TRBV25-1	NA	TGTGCCAGCAGGACGCGGAGCTTCGATACGCAGTATTTT	CASRTRSFDTQYF